This T cell receptor beta chain was retrieved from a study of T cell responses to AZD1222 COVID-19 vaccine. V was cut by 0 bases and J by 3 bases, with 10 bases left in between. The CDR3 is 14 amino acids. The germline gives CDR1 SGDLS, CDR2 YYNGEE. Findings and limits, study-wide: There were vaccine-associated CD4 TCRs across spike, dominant at 160-218 and 743-854. Spike-specific TCR depth and breadth grew after two AZD1222 doses. Just a handful of people given AZD1222 tested seropositive at baseline. The donors showed a predominance of white British ancestry and of females, with possible underestimation of clonal diversity.

With respect to this clone: Its matching antigen is unknown.

Profiling relied on immunoSEQ multiplex PCR, and the TCRdb table lists in-frame clones only, not all of them. This sample has tens of thousands of clones, with about 93% found just once. The TCR originated in an adult in good health. This chain joins TRBV9 and TRBJ2-7; a possible D gene is TRBD1 (6 bases). This specimen consisted of peripheral blood, obtained on day 0 of MenACWY control vaccination. The CDR3 DNA reads as TGTGCCAGCAGCGTAGCCGGGACAAACTACGAGCAGTACTTC. This encodes CASSVAGTNYEQYF.